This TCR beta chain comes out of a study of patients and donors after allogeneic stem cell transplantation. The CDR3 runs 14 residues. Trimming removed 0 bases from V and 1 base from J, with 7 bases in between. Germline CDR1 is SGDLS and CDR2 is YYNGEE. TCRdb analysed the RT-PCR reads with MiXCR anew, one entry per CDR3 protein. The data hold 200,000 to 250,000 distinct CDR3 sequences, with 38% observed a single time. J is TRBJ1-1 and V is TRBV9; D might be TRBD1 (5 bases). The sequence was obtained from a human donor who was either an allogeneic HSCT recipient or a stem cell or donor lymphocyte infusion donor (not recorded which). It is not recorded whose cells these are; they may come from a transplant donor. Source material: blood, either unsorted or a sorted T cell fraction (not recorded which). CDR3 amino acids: CASSVGRANTEAFF. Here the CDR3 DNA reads TGTGCCAGCAGCGTAGGCAGGGCGAACACTGAAGCTTTCTTT. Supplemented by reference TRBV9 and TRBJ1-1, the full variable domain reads DSGVTQTPKHLITATGQRVTLRCSPRSGDLSVYWYQQSLDQGLQFLIQYYNGEERAKGNILERFSAQQFPDLHSELNLSSLELGDSALYFCASSVGRANTEAFFGQGTRLTVV.